This T cell receptor beta chain emerged from a study of Ad26.COV2.S vaccination and SARS-CoV-2 variants (TCRdb year 2021). Regarding the research as a whole: Donors in the vaccine arm were drawn from COV1001, a phase I-IIa trial of Ad26.COV2.S in healthy adults that was multicentre, randomized, double-blind and placebo-controlled. The TCR-sequenced set comprised approximately 32 samples: approximately 19 Ad26.COV2.S vaccine recipients, 5 placebo recipients and 8 SARS-CoV-2 convalescent individuals. Trial participants were randomized into five groups of five: low-dose or high-dose Ad26.COV2.S given once or twice, or placebo on both occasions. Sequencing of the TCRbeta repertoire served to evaluate the specificity and breadth of SARS-CoV-2-reactive T cell receptors following Ad26.COV2.S vaccination. Blinding of investigators to trial group allocation was maintained during experiments and outcome assessment. Ad26.COV2.S was given intramuscularly at 5x10^10 or 1x10^11 viral particles, as a single shot or as two shots 56 days apart. The paper as a whole reports these results and caveats: Spike-specific TCR breadth was higher in Ad26.COV2.S recipients than in placebo recipients (P = 0.0014). Comparable non-spike TCR breadth was observed between vaccine and placebo recipients, consistent with only spike being contained in the vaccine. The authors noted that total T cell responses may have been underestimated by the TCR breadth and depth analyses. After vaccination, substantial breadth of spike-specific CD8+ and CD4+ T cell responses was reported. Comparing responses between vaccine doses or regimens was not something the study was powered to do.

Interpreted using the paper, the treatment or condition label stands for: over 15 received Ad26.COV2.S at low or high dose, single or two shots; several received placebo; per-sample allocation not given. Repertoires of vaccine and placebo recipients were sequenced from samples taken on day 63 after the first injection. Cohort 1b enrolled about two dozen adults aged 18-55 years at a single site in Boston, USA, between 29 July and 7 August 2020. Ad26.COV2.S was a replication-incompetent adenovirus type 26 vector that expressed a prefusion-stabilized SARS-CoV-2 spike protein derived from the original Wuhan strain. TCRbeta CDR3 regions were sequenced with the immunoSEQ Assay. After extraction, genomic DNA underwent amplification by bias-controlled multiplex PCR, followed by high-throughput sequencing. Per the source publication's procedure: To quantify the absolute abundance of each unique TCRbeta CDR3 region, sequences were collapsed and filtered. Usable DNA was measured by amplifying reference genes present in all nucleated cells, and TCRbeta template counts were normalized to that usable DNA to estimate T cell fraction. Repertoire TCRs were annotated as SARS-CoV-2-specific by exact matching of V gene, CDR3 amino acid sequence and J gene to a known reactive TCR set. The reference SARS-CoV-2 TCR set came from MIRA and was filtered for enrichment in COVID-19-positive ImmuneCODE repertoires, removing public or cross-reactive TCRs. Drawing on the MIRA antigens, annotated TCRs were analysed further at the level of specific ORF or position within ORF. Breadth was defined as annotated unique rearrangements over total unique productive rearrangements; depth was the summed frequency of those rearrangements. Two-sided Wilcoxon rank-sum tests were used to compare TCR breadth between groups. TCRdb stores this immuneACCESS table with in-frame sequences only. Part of the clones is absent; in the studies checked, under half of the shortfall reflects unresolved V genes, and no reason is known for the rest. The V and J calls and clone size come from that table; D and trimming were worked out from the DNA. The sample table shows fewer than 400,000 clones, and 80% to 90% are seen once. The ten largest clonotypes hold 3.5% of the sample.

On this clone: What this receptor recognizes is not known. Base qualities were left out, and no much larger clone turns up one base away.

At the junction V is shortened by 1 base and J by 4 bases, with 6 bases in between. Including the terminal cysteine and phenylalanine, the CDR3 comprises 13 residues. Of the read, only the CDR3 DNA is kept; its 39 bases are in frame from base 1. The germline V gene encodes CDR1 LGHNA and CDR2 YNFKEQ. The TCR sequence derives from a person aged 18-65 years who received the Ad26.COV2.S COVID-19 vaccine or a placebo. The sequences come from peripheral blood, collected in a trial of Ad26.COV2.S vaccine versus placebo. Here the chain combines TRBV4-2 and TRBJ2-3; the D gene cannot be resolved reliably. The sequenced DNA: TGTGCCAGCAGCCAAGTGGAATCAGATACGCAGTATTTT. This is translated as CASSQVESDTQYF.